Each of the 3 T cell receptor beta chains below was sequenced from the same sample in a study of T cells in Graves' hyperthyroidism and ophthalmopathy. There were TCR beta CDR3 regions amplified from RNA transcripts. Primed by the HTBI set, a first-round RT-PCR was run on the TCR CDR3. TCRdb reprocessed the multiplex PCR reads with MiXCR, giving one entry per CDR3 protein. Among about 480,000 distinct CDR3 sequences listed, 13% to 15% were seen once. The sample comprised blood. The receptors stem from a woman between 18 and 29 years old with Graves' hyperthyroidism.

This clonotype has at least ten counts. The V and J genes are TRBV30 and TRBJ2-5; 7 positions match TRBD2. Germline-derived CDR1 and CDR2 are GTSNPN and SVGIG (reference sequence). This CDR3 is 14 amino acids long. Trimming cost V 0 bases and J 5 bases; bases outside gene matches: 6. The CDR3 region has the DNA TGTGCCTGGAGTGTCAGACTAGCCGTGGAGACCCAGTACTTC. Translated: CAWSVRLAVETQYF.

This clonotype occurred many times. The chain carries TRBV29-1 and TRBJ2-1; 9 nucleotides line up with TRBD2. V dropped 2 bases and J dropped 4; count of bases not matched to a gene: 3. The CDR3 loop spans 14 amino acids. In germline, CDR1 is SQVTM, CDR2 ANQGSEA. CDR3 sequence: CSVELREGYNEQFF. DNA of the CDR3: TGCAGCGTTGAACTGCGGGAGGGTTACAATGAGCAGTTCTTC.

This clonotype has ten or more counts. The chain joins TRBV12-5 to TRBJ2-4; no definite D call. This CDR3 spans 13 amino acids. The germline V gene encodes CDR1 LGHNT and CDR2 FRNRAP. V was shortened by 7 bases and J by 1 base, with 8 bases between the two germline ends. Here the CDR3 reads CASAVEAKNIQYF. The CDR3 nucleotides read TGTGCTAGTGCGGTCGAGGCCAAAAACATTCAGTACTTC.